This T cell receptor (beta chain) was captured in a study of PD-1 blockade in classical Hodgkin lymphoma. The wider study: Intravenous infusions of nivolumab 3 mg/kg reached patients every 2 weeks.

Patients all relapsed after autologous stem cell transplantation, and there was variation in brentuximab vedotin exposure. General study results and limits: No one has yet defined what causes the repertoire differences, which may be disease activity or prior therapy.

Germline V lookup: CDR1 SNHLY, CDR2 FYNNEI. The length of the CDR3 is 15 residues. V lost 4 bases, J lost 3 bases, and 14 bases lay in between. The assay was immunoSEQ multiplex PCR, and TCRdb's table has in-frame clones only and misses some. The table records about 20,000 clones, over 80% of them present only once. As for this clone: Its specificity is not known.

The starting material was peripheral blood mononuclear cells (PBMCs), obtained at baseline. The TCR originated in a human donor with classical Hodgkin lymphoma. The chain is built from TRBV2 and TRBJ2-3; D not certain. CDR3 in amino acids: CASSGGTQGTDTQYF. The DNA for the CDR3 is TGTGCCAGCAGTGGTGGCACCCAAGGGACAGATACGCAGTATTTT.